The rows below give T cell receptor beta chains drawn from one sample of a study of cytomegalovirus exposure and HLA in healthy donors. Only in-frame clones appear in the TCRdb table, and some are missing; sequencing was by immunoSEQ multiplex PCR. This table holds about 150,000 clones, 86% found once. The sequenced material came from PBMCs. All receptors come from a human donor in good health. Each CDR3 is given without its conserved first and last residue. Each record gives: D gene, V gene, CDR3 protein. D genes are given only for firm matches.

TRBD1 | TRBV7-9 | ASGQGRVSNQPQH
TRBD2 | TRBV7-9 | ASSLEGLAALY
TRBD2 | TRBV4-3 | ASSHLAGVLETQY
TRBD2 | TRBV10-3 | AISESPTSGAETQY
TRBD1 | TRBV7-9 | ASSPDRGLYNIQY
- | TRBV9 | ASSVDQGHTEAF
- | TRBV4-2 | ASSQDIAPLPLRGTSTDTQY
- | TRBV28 | ASSFQVDYGYT
- | TRBV20-1 | SAGRALQY
- | TRBV4-3 | ASSSKGGGTGANVLT
TRBD1 | TRBV9 | ASSVQTGGTEAF
- | TRBV28 | ASSLMGRLYEQY
TRBD1 | TRBV2 | ASNLLQGAEGYT
TRBD1 | TRBV7-3 | ASSLETSDRAAGELF
- | TRBV4-3 | ASSQEASSYNEQF
- | TRBV6-5 | ASSQRGFGNTIY
- | TRBV11-2 | ASSLDRVYGYT
TRBD1 | TRBV29-1 | SVVVRGRLNTEAF
- | TRBV4-1 | ASSQKSVGSGANVLT
TRBD1 | TRBV5-4 | ASSSGQTTYNEQF
- | TRBV14 | ASSQGVANTGELF
TRBD2 | TRBV5-4 | ASSPIAGGETQY
TRBD2 | TRBV28 | ASSLYGGGSYEQY
- | TRBV5-6 | ASSRDWINEQF
- | TRBV5-6 | ASSLRGIYEQY
- | TRBV21-1 | ASSKASLGRSGNTIY
TRBD2 | TRBV7-9 | ASSSGLAGRETQY
- | TRBV5-1 | ASSVGAGEKLF
- | TRBV20-1 | SARVGGPQY
- | TRBV29-1 | SAPVAGLFYNEQF
- | TRBV30 | AWSVLEGNTEAF
- | TRBV7-6 | ASSLAPGSFYEQY
TRBD1 | TRBV30 | AWNARDRGKYEQY
- | TRBV15 | ATSRAGMGAGPAF
- | TRBV25-1 | ASSEWRGTYNEQF
- | TRBV5-6 | ASSLGAGVGEQY
- | TRBV5-1 | ASSLQTGTYEQY
TRBD1 | TRBV4-1 | ASSQVLGQGNEKLF
- | TRBV5-1 | ASSLVLGAGEAF
TRBD1 | TRBV4-1 | ASSQDQGDSIYNEQF
TRBD2 | TRBV5-1 | ASSLGPVRTSPGEQY
- | TRBV5-1 | ASSLQGFENTIY
- | TRBV11-1 | ASSFGGGYGYT